The clone carrying this T cell receptor (beta chain) was seen only once. This CDR3 comprises 13 residues. Germline V lookup: CDR1 GTSNPN, CDR2 SVGIG (reference sequence). The junction had 6 bases not matched to a gene; V was cut back by 3 bases and J by 6 bases. These data belong to a study of control samples from healthy donors and cancer patients. Data came from immunoSEQ multiplex PCR; TCRdb stores just in-frame clones and leaves some out. The profile shows 90,000 or so clones, 85% to 90% of them singletons. Material for sequencing was PBMCs. The sequence derives from a woman in her 50s with colorectal cancer. V usage is TRBV30 and J usage is TRBJ2-7; TRBD2 aligns across 9 bases. The chain's CDR3 is CAWSGGGAVEQYV. The CDR3 region has the DNA TGTGCCTGGAGCGGCGGGGGGGCCGTCGAGCAGTACGTC.